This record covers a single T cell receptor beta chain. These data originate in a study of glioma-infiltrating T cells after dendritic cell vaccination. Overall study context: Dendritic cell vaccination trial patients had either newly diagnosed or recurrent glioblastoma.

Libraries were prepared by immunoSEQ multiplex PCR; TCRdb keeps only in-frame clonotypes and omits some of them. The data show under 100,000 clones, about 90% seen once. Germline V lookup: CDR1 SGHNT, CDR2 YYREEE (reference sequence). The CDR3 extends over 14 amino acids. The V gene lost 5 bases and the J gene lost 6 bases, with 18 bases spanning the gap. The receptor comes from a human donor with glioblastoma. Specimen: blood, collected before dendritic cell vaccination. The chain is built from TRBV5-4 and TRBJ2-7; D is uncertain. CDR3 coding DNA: TGTGCCAGCAGGACCAGACACGGCATCGGCGAGCAGTACTTC. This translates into CASRTRHGIGEQYF.